Reported below is one T cell receptor (beta chain). Its antigen is unknown. Germline V gene data show CDR1 as DFQATT and CDR2 as SNEGSKA (reference sequence). V was shortened by 1 base and J by 3 bases, with 12 bases between the two germline ends. The CDR3 spans 14 residues. The data derive from a study of post-analysis software for immune sequencing data. Study information: Included courses were relapsing-remitting and secondary progressive multiple sclerosis; progressive-relapsing multiple sclerosis was also included. Study-wide points: Controls had significantly higher normalized Chao1 diversity than multiple sclerosis patients. When patients were compared with controls, a handful of TRBV segments were more frequent, TRBV5-6, TRBV5-1 and TRBV20-1 among them. Batch-mates among the samples co-clustered strongly by F measure.

cDNA libraries for TCR beta contained unique molecular identifiers. The yield from around 1 to 10 million T cells was roughly 0.5 million cDNA molecules in total. Each CDR3 protein gets one entry after TCRdb re-called the PCR reads with MiXCR. The sample includes more than 350,000 distinct CDR3 sequences, 39% of them seen just once. The sequence was collected from a girl aged 2-15 years with multiple sclerosis. The source material was blood. The genes are TRBV20-1 and TRBJ1-1; tentative D call: TRBD1 (5 bases). The CDR3 sequence: CSARVRVEDTEAFF. The DNA for the CDR3 is TGCAGTGCTAGAGTCAGGGTAGAGGACACTGAAGCTTTCTTT.